This T cell receptor (beta chain) was observed in a study of graft-versus-host responses after intestinal transplantation. The authors plated about 200,000 CFSE-labeled responder cells with about 200,000 irradiated, violet-dye-labeled stimulator cells. By its share, this clone is large. In the same sample, other DNA sequences code for this CDR3. The data were produced by immunoSEQ multiplex PCR, yet TCRdb's version contains in-frame clones alone and is incomplete. The profile covers about 12,000 clones, with approximately 35% appearing a single time and more than 2.5% taken by the ten largest. The specimen comprised alloreactive CD8+ T cells from a mixed lymphocyte reaction culture, sampled before intestinal transplant. Indicated subset: CFSE-low proliferating T cells sorted from approximately six-day pre-transplant mixed lymphocyte reaction (GvH or HvG direction). The receptor was isolated from a human patient who received an intestinal transplant.

The CDR3 here is CASSQDRADYSYEQYF. In DNA form, the CDR3 reads TGCGCCAGCAGCCAAGATCGGGCGGACTACTCCTACGAGCAGTACTTC. The chain uses TRBV4-1 and TRBJ2-7; possibly TRBD2 for D (6 bases). Germline V CDR1 and CDR2: MGHRA, YSYEKL. The ends were cut back, 0 bases at V and 0 bases at J, with 12 bases in the middle. CDR3 length equals 16 residues.